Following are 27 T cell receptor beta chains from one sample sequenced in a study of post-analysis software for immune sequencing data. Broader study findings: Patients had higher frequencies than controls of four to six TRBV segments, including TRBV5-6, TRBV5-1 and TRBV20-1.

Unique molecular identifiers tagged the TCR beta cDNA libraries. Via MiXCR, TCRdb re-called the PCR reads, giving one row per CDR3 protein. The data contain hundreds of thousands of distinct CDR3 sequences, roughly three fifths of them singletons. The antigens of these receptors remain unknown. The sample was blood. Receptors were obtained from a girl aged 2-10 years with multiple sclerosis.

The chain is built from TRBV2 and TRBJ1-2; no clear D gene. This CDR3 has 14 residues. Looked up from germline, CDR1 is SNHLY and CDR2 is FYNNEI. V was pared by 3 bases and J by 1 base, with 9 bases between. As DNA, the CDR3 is TGTGCCAGCAGTGATTTGGGGATTAACTATGGCTACACCTTC. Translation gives CASSDLGINYGYTF.

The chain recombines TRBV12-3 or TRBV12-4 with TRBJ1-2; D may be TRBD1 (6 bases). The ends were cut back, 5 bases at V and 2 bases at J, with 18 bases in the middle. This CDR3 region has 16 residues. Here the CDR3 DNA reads TGTGCCAGCAGTCCACTCCACGAAACAGGGAACTATGGCTACACCTTC. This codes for CASSPLHETGNYGYTF.

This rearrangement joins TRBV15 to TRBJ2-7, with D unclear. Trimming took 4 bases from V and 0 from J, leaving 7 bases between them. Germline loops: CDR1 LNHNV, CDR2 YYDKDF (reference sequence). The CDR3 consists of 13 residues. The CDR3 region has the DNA TGTGCCACCAGCATTGAACCCTCCTACGAGCAGTACTTC. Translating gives CATSIEPSYEQYF.

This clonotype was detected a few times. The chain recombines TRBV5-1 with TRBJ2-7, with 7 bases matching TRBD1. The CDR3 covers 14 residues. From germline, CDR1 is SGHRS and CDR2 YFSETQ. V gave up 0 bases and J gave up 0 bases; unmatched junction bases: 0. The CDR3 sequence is CASSLDRGSYEQYF. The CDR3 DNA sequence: TGCGCCAGCAGCTTGGACAGGGGCTCCTACGAGCAGTACTTC.

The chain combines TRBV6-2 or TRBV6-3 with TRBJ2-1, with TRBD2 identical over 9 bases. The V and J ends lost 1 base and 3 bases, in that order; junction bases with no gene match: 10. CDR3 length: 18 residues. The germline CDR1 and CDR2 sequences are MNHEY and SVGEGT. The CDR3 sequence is CASSYLGIAGDLYNEQFF. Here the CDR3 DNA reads TGTGCCAGCAGTTACTTGGGAATAGCGGGGGATCTCTACAATGAGCAGTTCTTC.

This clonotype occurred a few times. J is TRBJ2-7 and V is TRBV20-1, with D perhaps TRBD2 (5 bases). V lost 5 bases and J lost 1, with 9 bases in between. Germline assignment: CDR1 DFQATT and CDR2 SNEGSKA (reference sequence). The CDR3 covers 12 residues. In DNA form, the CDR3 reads TGCAGTGCTGGACTCCGGTCCTACGAGCAGTACTTC. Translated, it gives CSAGLRSYEQYF.

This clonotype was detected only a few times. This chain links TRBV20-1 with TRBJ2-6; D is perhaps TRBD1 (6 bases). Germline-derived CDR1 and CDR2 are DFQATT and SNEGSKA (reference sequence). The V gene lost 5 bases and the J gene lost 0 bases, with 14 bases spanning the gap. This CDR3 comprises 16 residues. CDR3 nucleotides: TGCAGTGCTCGGAAGGACAGACACTCTGGGGCCAACGTCCTGACTTTC. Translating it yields CSARKDRHSGANVLTF.

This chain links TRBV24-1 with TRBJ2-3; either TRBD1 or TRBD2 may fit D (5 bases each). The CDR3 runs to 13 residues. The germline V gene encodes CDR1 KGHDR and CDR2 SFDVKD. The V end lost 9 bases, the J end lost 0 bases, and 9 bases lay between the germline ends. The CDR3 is CATGTGSTDTQYF. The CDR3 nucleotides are TGTGCCACCGGGACCGGTAGCACAGATACGCAGTATTTT.

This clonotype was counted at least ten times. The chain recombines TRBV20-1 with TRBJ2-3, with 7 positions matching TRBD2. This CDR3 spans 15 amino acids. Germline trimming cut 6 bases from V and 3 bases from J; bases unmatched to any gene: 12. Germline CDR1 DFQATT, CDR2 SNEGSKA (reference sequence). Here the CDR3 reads CSARRRAGMTDTQYF. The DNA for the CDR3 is TGCAGTGCCAGACGGCGAGCGGGGATGACAGATACGCAGTATTTT.

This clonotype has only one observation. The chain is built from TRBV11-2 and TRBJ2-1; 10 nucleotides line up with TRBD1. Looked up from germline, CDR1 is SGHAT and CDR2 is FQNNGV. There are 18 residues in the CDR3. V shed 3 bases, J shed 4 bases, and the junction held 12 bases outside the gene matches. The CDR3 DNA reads TGTGCCAGCAGCTTGGTCCCGGGACAGGGGAGGTTTTACAATGAGCAGTTCTTC. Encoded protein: CASSLVPGQGRFYNEQFF.

CDR3 coding DNA: TGTGCCAGCAGCGTACGGACAGGGCCGCTCTACGAGCAGTACTTC. Its translation: CASSVRTGPLYEQYF. V gene TRBV9 combines with J gene TRBJ2-7; 8 bases are a match to TRBD1. The CDR3 has 15 amino acids. In germline, CDR1 is SGDLS, CDR2 YYNGEE. Trimming took 1 base from V and 3 from J; bases not matched to a gene: 6. Full variable domain (rest looked up from reference TRBV9 and TRBJ2-7): DSGVTQTPKHLITATGQRVTLRCSPRSGDLSVYWYQQSLDQGLQFLIQYYNGEERAKGNILERFSAQQFPDLHSELNLSSLELGDSALYFCASSVRTGPLYEQYFGPGTRLTVT.

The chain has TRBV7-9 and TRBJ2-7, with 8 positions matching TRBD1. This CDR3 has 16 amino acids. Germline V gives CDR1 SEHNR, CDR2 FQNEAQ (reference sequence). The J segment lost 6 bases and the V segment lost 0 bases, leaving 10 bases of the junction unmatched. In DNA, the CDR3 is TGTGCCAGCAGCTTAGCGCGCGTGGACAGGGAGGCCGAGCAGTACTTC. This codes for CASSLARVDREAEQYF.

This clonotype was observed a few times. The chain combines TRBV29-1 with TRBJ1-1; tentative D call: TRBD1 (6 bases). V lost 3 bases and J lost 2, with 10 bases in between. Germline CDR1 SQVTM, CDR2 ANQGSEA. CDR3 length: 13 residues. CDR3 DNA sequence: TGCAGCGTTGATAGGGGGGCCAACACTGAAGCTTTCTTT. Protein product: CSVDRGANTEAFF.

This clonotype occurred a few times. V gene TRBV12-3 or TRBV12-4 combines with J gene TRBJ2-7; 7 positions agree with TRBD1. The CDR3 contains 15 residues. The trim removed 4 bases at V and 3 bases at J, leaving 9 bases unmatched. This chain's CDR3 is CASSSGQQNLYEQYF. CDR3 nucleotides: TGTGCCAGCAGTTCGGGACAGCAAAACCTCTACGAGCAGTACTTC.

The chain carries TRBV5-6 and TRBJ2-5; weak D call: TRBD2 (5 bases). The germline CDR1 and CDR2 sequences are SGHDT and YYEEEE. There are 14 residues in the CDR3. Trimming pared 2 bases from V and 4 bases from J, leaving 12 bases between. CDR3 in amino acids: CASSLGLAPETQYF. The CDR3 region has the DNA TGTGCCAGCAGCTTAGGGCTAGCTCCAGAGACCCAGTACTTC.

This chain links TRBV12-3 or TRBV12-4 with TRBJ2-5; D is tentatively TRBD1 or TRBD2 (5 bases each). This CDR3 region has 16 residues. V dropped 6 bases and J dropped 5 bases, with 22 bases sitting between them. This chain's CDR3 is CASSYTLEGPGETQYF. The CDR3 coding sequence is TGTGCCAGCAGCTACACGCTCGAGGGGCCAGGGGAGACCCAGTACTTC.

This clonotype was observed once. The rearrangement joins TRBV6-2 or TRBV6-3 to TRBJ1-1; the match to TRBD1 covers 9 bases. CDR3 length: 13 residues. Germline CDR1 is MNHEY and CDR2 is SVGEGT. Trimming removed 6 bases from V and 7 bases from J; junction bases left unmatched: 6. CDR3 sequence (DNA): TGTGCCAGCAGCCTCGGGACAGGGATTGAAGCTTTCTTT. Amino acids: CASSLGTGIEAFF.

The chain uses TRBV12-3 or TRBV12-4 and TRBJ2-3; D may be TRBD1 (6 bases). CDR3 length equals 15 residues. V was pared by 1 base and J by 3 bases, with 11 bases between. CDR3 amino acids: CASSLVGRGTDTQYF. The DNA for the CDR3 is TGTGCCAGCAGTTTAGTGGGCAGGGGAACAGATACGCAGTATTTT.

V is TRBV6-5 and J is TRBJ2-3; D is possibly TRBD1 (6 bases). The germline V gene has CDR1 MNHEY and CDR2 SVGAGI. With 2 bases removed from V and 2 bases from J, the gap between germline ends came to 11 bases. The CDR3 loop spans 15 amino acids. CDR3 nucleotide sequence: TGTGCCAGCAGTTACGGGGGCTCCCCCACAGATACGCAGTATTTT. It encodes CASSYGGSPTDTQYF.

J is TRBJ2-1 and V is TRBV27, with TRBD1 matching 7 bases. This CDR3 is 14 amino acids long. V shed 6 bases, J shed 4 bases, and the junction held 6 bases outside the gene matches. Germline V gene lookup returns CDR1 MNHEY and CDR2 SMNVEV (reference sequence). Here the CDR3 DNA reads TGTGCCAGCAGCCGGGACAGACCTTACAATGAGCAGTTCTTC. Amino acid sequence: CASSRDRPYNEQFF.

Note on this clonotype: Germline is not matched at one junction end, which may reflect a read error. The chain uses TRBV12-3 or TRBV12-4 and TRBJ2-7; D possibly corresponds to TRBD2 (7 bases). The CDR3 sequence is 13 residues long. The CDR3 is CACSLRGRGEQYF. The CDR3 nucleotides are TGTGCCTGCAGTTTAAGGGGGAGGGGGGAGCAGTACTTC.

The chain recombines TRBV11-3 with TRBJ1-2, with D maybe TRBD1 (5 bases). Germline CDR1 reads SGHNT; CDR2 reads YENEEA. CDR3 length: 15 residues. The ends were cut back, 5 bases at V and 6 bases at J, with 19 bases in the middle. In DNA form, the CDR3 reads TGTGCCAGCAGCCCTTCGGGAGGGGCGCTGAATGGCTACACCTTC. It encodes CASSPSGGALNGYTF. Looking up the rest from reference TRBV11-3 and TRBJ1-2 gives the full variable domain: EAGVVQSPRYKIIEKKQPVAFWCNPISGHNTLYWYLQNLGQGPELLIRYENEEAVDDSQLPKDRFSAERLKGVDSTLKIQPAELGDSAVYLCASSPSGGALNGYTFGSGTRLTVV.

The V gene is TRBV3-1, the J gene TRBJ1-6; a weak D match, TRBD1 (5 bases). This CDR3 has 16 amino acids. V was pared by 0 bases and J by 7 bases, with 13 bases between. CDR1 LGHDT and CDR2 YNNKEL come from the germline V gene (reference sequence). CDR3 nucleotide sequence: TGTGCCAGCAGCCAAGAAGGGGCAGGGCACAATTCACCCCTCCACTTT. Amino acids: CASSQEGAGHNSPLHF.

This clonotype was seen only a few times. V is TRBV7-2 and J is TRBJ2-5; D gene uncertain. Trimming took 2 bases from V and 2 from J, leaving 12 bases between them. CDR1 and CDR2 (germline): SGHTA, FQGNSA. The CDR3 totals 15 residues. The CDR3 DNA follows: TGTGCCAGCAGCTTATTCTCCGGCGGACAAGAGACCCAGTACTTC. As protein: CASSLFSGGQETQYF.

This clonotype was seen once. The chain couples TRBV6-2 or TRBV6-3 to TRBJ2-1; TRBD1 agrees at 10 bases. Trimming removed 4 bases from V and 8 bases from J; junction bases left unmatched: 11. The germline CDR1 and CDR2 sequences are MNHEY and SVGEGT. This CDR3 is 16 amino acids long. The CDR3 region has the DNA TGTGCCAGCAGTTCGGGGGTCCGGGACAGGGGAGATGAGCAGTTCTTC. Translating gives CASSSGVRDRGDEQFF.

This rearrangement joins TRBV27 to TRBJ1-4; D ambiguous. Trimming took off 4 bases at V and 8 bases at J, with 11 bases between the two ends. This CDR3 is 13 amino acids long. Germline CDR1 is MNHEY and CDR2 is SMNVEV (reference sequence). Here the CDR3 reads CASSSLTGEKLFF. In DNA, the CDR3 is TGTGCCAGCAGTTCCCTAACGGGGGAAAAACTGTTTTTT.

The CDR3 loop reads CASTMTGGSKTQYF. The CDR3 coding sequence is TGTGCCAGCACCATGACAGGGGGCTCAAAGACCCAGTACTTC. The chain is built from TRBV11-2 and TRBJ2-5, with 10 bases that match TRBD1. Germline V gene lookup returns CDR1 SGHAT and CDR2 FQNNGV. The ends lost 7 bases at V and 6 bases at J; junction bases unmatched: 8. The CDR3 runs 14 residues.